This TCR beta chain was documented in a study of blood T cell repertoires in COVID-19. Looking at the study overall: Samples representing acute and convalescent COVID-19 were sourced from the United States, Italy and Spain. In each case, the material was cDNA or gDNA derived from T cells, B-cell-depleted T cells, or PBMCs.

Sequenced by immunoSEQ multiplex PCR; TCRdb stores in-frame clones only, minus some. The top ten hold around a sixth of the sample, which has roughly 46,000 clones, approximately 83% seen once. V gave up 3 bases and J gave up 1 base; unmatched junction bases: 15. There are 20 residues in the CDR3. Germline CDR1 KGHSH, CDR2 LQKENI. Sequencing used peripheral blood. The origin of this receptor is a human donor in a cohort sampled during active COVID-19. The donor label of this sample is uncertain. The chain recombines TRBV18 with TRBJ1-6; the match to TRBD1 covers 7 bases. The CDR3, as DNA: TGTGCCAGCTCACCTAGCCGACAGGGAACCCTCAAGTCCTATAATTCACCCCTCCACTTT. The encoded protein is CASSPSRQGTLKSYNSPLHF.